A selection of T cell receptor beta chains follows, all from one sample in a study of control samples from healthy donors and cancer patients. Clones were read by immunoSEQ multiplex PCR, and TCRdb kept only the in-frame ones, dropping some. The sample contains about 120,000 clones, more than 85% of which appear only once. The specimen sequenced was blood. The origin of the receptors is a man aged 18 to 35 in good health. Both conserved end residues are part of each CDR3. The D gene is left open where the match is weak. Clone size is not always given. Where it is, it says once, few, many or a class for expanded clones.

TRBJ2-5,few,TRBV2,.,TGTGCCAGCAGCCTCGGAGGGACAGTCCAAGAGACCCAGTACTTC,CASSLGGTVQETQYF
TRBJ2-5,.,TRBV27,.,TGTGCCAGCTCCCAAGGGGGGCCGGAGACCCAGTACTTC,CASSQGGPETQYF
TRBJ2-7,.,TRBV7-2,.,TGTGCCAGCAGCTTGGGTGGGGGCCTATACGAGCAGTACTTC,CASSLGGGLYEQYF
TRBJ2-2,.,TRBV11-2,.,TGTGCCAGCAGCTTAGCGGAACTCACCGGGGAGCTGTTTTTT,CASSLAELTGELFF
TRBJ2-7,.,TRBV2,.,TGTGCCAGCAGTGTTTGGTACGAGCAGTACTTC,CASSVWYEQYF
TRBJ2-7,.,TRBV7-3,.,TGTGCCAGCGGCAACGGGGGTTCCTACGAGCAGTACTTC,CASGNGGSYEQYF
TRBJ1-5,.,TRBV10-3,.,TGTGCCACCCGACAGCTCAATCAGCCCCAGCATTTT,CATRQLNQPQHF
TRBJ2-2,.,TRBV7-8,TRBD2,TGTGCCAGCAGCTTGATAGCGGGGACGAACACCGGGGAGCTGTTTTTT,CASSLIAGTNTGELFF
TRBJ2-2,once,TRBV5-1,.,TGCGCCAGCAGCTTGTGGGACACCGGGGAGCTGTTTTTT,CASSLWDTGELFF
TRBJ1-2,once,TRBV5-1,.,TGCGCCAGCAGCTTGGGGCAGGGTAGTCTTGGCCACACCTTC,CASSLGQGSLGHTF
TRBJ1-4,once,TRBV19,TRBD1,TGTGCCAGTAGCAAGGGACAGGGGCAAGAAAAACTGTTTTTT,CASSKGQGQEKLFF
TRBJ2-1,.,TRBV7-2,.,TGTGCCAGCAGCCCCAGAGACAGGCCCCAGCAGTTCTTC,CASSPRDRPQQFF
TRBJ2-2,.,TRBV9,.,TGTGCCAGCAGCGTGACAGGGAACACCGGGGAGCTGTTTTTT,CASSVTGNTGELFF
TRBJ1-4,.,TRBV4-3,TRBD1,TGCGCCAGCAGCCAAGATCCGCCAGGGGGAAAGGGTAATGAAAAACTGTTTTTT,CASSQDPPGGKGNEKLFF
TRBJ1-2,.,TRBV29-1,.,TGCAGCGCCACAAATGGGGAGCGCTACACCTTC,CSATNGERYTF
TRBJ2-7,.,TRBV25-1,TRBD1,TGTGCCAGCAGTGAATATCAGGGGGCGGTACTGTACTTC,CASSEYQGAVLYF
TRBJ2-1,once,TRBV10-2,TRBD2,TGCGCCAGCAGACAACTAGCGGGCCCCATCTATGAGCAGTTCTTC,CASRQLAGPIYEQFF
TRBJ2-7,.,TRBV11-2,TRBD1,TGTGCCAGCAGCTCACAGGGGACCCTTTTCTACGAGCAGTACTTC,CASSSQGTLFYEQYF
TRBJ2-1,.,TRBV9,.,TGTGCCAGCAGCGCTAGCTCCTACAATGAGCAGTTCTTC,CASSASSYNEQFF
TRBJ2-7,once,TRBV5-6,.,TGTGCCAGCAGCTTGGGTGAAATTAGACGGGGCGGGTACGAGCAGTACTTC,CASSLGEIRRGGYEQYF
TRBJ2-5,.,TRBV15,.,TGTGCCACCAGCAGAGATTTGGGGGAGACCCAGTACTTC,CATSRDLGETQYF
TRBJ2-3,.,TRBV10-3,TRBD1,TGTGCCATCAGGGGAACGGACAGGGGCGTATTAGATACGCAGTATTTT,CAIRGTDRGVLDTQYF
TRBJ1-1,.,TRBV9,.,TGTGCCAGCAGCCCATCCGGGACATTCACGACTGAAGCTTTCTTT,CASSPSGTFTTEAFF
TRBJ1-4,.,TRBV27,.,TGTGCCAGCAGTTCAACGACCGACTCTAATGAAAAACTGTTTTTT,CASSSTTDSNEKLFF
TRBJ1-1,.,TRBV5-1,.,TGCGCCAGCAGCTATCAGGGCGCCACTGAAGCTTTCTTT,CASSYQGATEAFF
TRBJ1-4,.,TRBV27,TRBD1,TGTGCCAGCAGTTTGTACAGGGGAAGCGATGAAAAACTGTTTTTT,CASSLYRGSDEKLFF
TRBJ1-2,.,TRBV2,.,TGTGCCAGCAGTGAAGCGCTAGGACCGCGAACTAACTATGGCTACACCTTC,CASSEALGPRTNYGYTF
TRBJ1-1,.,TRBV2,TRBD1,TGTGCCAGAGCCGGGACAGGGGGCCGCACTGAAGCTTTCTTT,CARAGTGGRTEAFF
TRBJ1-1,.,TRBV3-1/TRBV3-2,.,TGTGCCAGCAGTACCGGGCAAACTGAAGCTTTCTTT,CASSTGQTEAFF
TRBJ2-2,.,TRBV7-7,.,TGTGCTAGCAGCTTAGTGTCAGGCGCCGGCGGGGAGCTGTTTTTT,CASSLVSGAGGELFF
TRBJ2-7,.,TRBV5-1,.,TGCGCCAGCAGCTTGGGGAGGGGAGACTACGAGCAGTACTTC,CASSLGRGDYEQYF
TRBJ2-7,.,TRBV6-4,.,TGTGCCAGCAGTGAGTACGTGAACTACGAGCAGTACTTC,CASSEYVNYEQYF
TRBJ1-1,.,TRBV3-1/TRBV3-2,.,TGTGCCAGCAGCCTGGGGGGGGTCAGGAGCACTGAAGCTTTCTTT,CASSLGGVRSTEAFF
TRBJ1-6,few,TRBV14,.,TGTGCCAGCAGCGCCGCCAGGGTGGGGTCACCCCTCCACTTT,CASSAARVGSPLHF
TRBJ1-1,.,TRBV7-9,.,TGTGCCAGCAGCTTAGTTTCATCCGAAGCTTTCTTT,CASSLVSSEAFF
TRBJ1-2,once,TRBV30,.,TGTGCCTGGAGTGTATTCGATCTTAACTATGGCTACACCTTC,CAWSVFDLNYGYTF
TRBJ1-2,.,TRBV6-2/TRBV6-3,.,TGTGCCAGCAGTGAGTCCCAGGGTTTTGATGGCTACACCTTC,CASSESQGFDGYTF
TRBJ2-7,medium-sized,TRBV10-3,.,TGTGCCATCAGTGGTTGGGACATCTCCTACGAGCAGTACTTC,CAISGWDISYEQYF
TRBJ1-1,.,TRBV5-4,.,TGTGCCAGCAGCTCGGGGAGCACTGAAGCTTTCTTT,CASSSGSTEAFF
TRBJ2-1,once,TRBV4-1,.,TGCGCCAGCAGCCTGGTAGGGGTCAATGAGCAGTTCTTC,CASSLVGVNEQFF
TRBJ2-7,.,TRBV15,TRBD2,TGTGCCACCAGCAGAGATCAAGGGACTAGCGGGAGGGCCCGGCCAAACGAGCAGTACTTC,CATSRDQGTSGRARPNEQYF
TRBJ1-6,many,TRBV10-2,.,TGCGCCAGCAGTGAGTCTGTCTGGAATTCACCCCTCCACTTT,CASSESVWNSPLHF